This T cell receptor beta chain stems from a study of OX40 agonist ivuxolimab in advanced cancers. For context, the study as a whole: The costimulatory receptor OX40 (CD134) was targeted by ivuxolimab, a fully human IgG2 agonistic monoclonal antibody. The paper covers the monotherapy dose-escalation part of the phase I ivuxolimab trial, which included N = 52 patients. Peripheral TCRbeta sequencing aimed to test whether ivuxolimab altered TCR sequence diversity and caused clonal T-cell expansion. In the dose-escalation cohort, 70% to 85% of patients were male, and the mean age was about 55 years, with a range of roughly 20 to 80. Of the 50 or so patients in dose escalation, some 19 had hepatocellular carcinoma, some 15 had melanoma, 9 had renal cell carcinoma and 9 had head and neck cancer. Prior anti-PD-1, anti-PD-L1 or anti-CTLA-4 therapy was permitted, and checkpoint inhibitors had been received by 30% to 40% of dose-escalation patients. Intravenous ivuxolimab was administered to patients every 2 weeks at six dose levels: 0.01, 0.1, 0.3, 1.5, 3 and 10 mg/kg. Partial responses were achieved by three dose-escalation patients, of whom one had hepatocellular carcinoma and two had cutaneous melanoma.

Sequences SGHTA (CDR1) and FQGNSA (CDR2) are obtained from the germline V gene. Trimming costs V 1 base and J 8 bases, and their ends lie 11 bases apart. Including cysteine and phenylalanine, the CDR3 has 13 amino acids. CDR3 DNA only is kept here, 39 bases in frame from base 1. Patients with a history of autoimmune disease or receiving systemic immunosuppression were excluded from the trial. In every dose cohort, peripheral blood was drawn for TCR sequencing at baseline, cycle 4 day 1, and cycle 7 day 1. The samples were taken from a phase I, first-in-human, multicenter, open-label dose-escalation trial of ivuxolimab. Adults with locally advanced or metastatic melanoma, renal cell, hepatocellular, or head and neck squamous cell carcinoma were enrolled in the trial. CD4+ and CD8+ T cells were sorted separately from peripheral blood before TCR sequencing. On the study overall, not on this receptor specifically: At doses of 0.1 to 3.0 mg/kg, clonal expansion of both CD4+ and CD8+ blood T cells was observed from baseline to week 6. After ivuxolimab, expanded clones were on average more numerous among CD8+ T cells than among CD4+ T cells. Low levels of normalized T-cell clonal expansion were also seen in some nonresponding patients. The antigen specificity of the peripheral T cells that underwent clonal expansion was not determined. Partial responders in the 0.1-3.0 mg/kg groups had among the lowest normalized peripheral clonal expansion, especially among CD8+ T cells.

As for this clone: The antigen this receptor binds is unknown. No much larger clone exists at a distance of one base, and base qualities are not known.

Genomic DNA was extracted from sorted cells for sequencing of the TCRbeta CDR3 region. TCRbeta CDR3 regions were sequenced using the immunoSEQ Assay. This immuneACCESS table, as held by TCRdb, lists in-frame sequences with V and J called but not all clones. Of the missing ones, under half trace to an unresolved V gene in checked studies; the others have no known cause. Recorded for this sample are over 65,000 clones; roughly 90% of them occurred a single time. The top ten clonotypes cover roughly 0.56% of the sample. The clonotype originates from an adult with an advanced solid tumor such as melanoma, head and neck, liver or kidney cancer. This sample comprised CD4+ or CD8+ T cells sorted from blood, obtained in a trial of the OX40 agonist ivuxolimab. The sequence links TRBV7-2 to TRBJ1-1, and perhaps TRBD1 as D gene, on 5 matching bases. This receptor has the CDR3 CASSLVPGTEAFF. In nucleotide form, the sequence is TGTGCCAGCAGCTTAGTTCCAGGGACCGAAGCTTTCTTT.